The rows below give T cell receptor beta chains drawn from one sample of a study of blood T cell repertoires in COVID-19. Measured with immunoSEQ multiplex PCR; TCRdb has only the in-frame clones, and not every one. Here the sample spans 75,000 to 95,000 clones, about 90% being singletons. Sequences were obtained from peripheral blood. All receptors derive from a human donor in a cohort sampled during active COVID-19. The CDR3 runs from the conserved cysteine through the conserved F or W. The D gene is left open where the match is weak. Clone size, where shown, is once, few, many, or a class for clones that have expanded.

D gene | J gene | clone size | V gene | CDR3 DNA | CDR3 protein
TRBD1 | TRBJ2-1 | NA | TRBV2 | TGTGCCAGCAGTAGGACAGGGACTTACAATGAGCAGTTCTTC | CASSRTGTYNEQFF
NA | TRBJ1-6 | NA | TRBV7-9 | TGTGCCAGCAGTCGAGAAGTACGGGATTCACCCCTCCACTTT | CASSREVRDSPLHF
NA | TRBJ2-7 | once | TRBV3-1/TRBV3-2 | TGTGCCAGCAGCCAAGGGGGACTCTACTACGAGCAGTACTTC | CASSQGGLYYEQYF
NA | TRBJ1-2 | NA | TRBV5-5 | TGTGCCAGCAGCTTGGCATTGAGGGATAACTATGGCTACACCTTC | CASSLALRDNYGYTF
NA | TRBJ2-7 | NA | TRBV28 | TGTGCCAGCAGTCGAAGAGCCCCAGTAGCGGCACACTACGAGCAGTACTTC | CASSRRAPVAAHYEQYF
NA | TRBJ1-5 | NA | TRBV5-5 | TGTGCCAGCAGCCTGGGTCTAGCAAATCAGCCCCAGCATTTT | CASSLGLANQPQHF
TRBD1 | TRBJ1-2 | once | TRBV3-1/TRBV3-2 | TGTGCCAGCAGCCAAGATCGGGGGACAGGATCTGGGGGCCTCACGGACTATGGCTACACCTTC | CASSQDRGTGSGGLTDYGYTF
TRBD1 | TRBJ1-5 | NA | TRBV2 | TGTGCCAGCAGAGGCGACAGGGGTTCTCAGCCCCAGCATTTT | CASRGDRGSQPQHF
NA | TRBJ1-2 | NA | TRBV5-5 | TGTGCCAGCAGCTCTGGGGGGAACTATGGCTACACCTTC | CASSSGGNYGYTF
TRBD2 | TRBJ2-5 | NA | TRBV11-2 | TGTGCCAGCAGCTTAGTATCCCTAGCGGGAGGTAGAGAGACCCAGTACTTC | CASSLVSLAGGRETQYF
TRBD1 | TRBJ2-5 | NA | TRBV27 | TGTGCCAGCAGTTCACAGGGGAACGAAGAGACCCAGTACTTC | CASSSQGNEETQYF
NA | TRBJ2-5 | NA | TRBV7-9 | TGTGCCAGCAGCTTAGAAGGGGTACGCTCAGGCTCCCAGTACTTC | CASSLEGVRSGSQYF
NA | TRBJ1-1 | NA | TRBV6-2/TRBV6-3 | TGTGCCAGCAGTTACAACCCCCTACAGGGAATTATAGCTGAAGCTTTCTTT | CASSYNPLQGIIAEAFF
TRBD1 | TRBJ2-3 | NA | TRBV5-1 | TGCGCCAGCAGCCCGGGACAGCCGTCGTCTAGCACAGATACGCAGTATTTT | CASSPGQPSSSTDTQYF
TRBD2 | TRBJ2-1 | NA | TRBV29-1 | TGCAGCGTTGACGGGCGAGCGGGGGGGCCGGATGAGCAGTTCTTC | CSVDGRAGGPDEQFF
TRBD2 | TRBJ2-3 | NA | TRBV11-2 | TGTGCCAGCAGCCCCTTGACTAGCGGGGGATCAGATACGCAGTATTTT | CASSPLTSGGSDTQYF
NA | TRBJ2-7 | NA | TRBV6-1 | TGTGCCAGCAGTGACAGGTTCTCCTACGAGCAGTACTTC | CASSDRFSYEQYF
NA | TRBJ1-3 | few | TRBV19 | TGTGCCAGTAAGACTGACGGAAACTCTGGAAACACCATATATTTT | CASKTDGNSGNTIYF
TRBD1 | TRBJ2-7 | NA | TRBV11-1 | TGTGCCAGCGGCAGACAGGGCCAGCCCTACGAGCAGTACTTC | CASGRQGQPYEQYF